This entry describes one T cell receptor beta chain. This clone has just a few counts. Its antigen is unknown. No much larger clonotype is one base removed from it; base qualities were not supplied. To prepare the library, the immunoSEQ multiplex PCR assay was applied. This immuneACCESS table, as held by TCRdb, lists in-frame sequences with V and J called but not all clones. Of the missing ones, under half trace to an unresolved V gene in checked studies; the others have no known cause. A total of almost 90,000 clones appear in this sample, about nine tenths of them only once. The ten most abundant clones make up about 21% of the sample. This specimen belongs to a study of control samples from healthy donors and cancer patients (TCRdb year 2020). Inclusive of the bounding cysteine and phenylalanine, the CDR3 is 14 residues long. The entry retains the CDR3 DNA only, 42 bases that are in frame from base 1. The germline ends are 15 bases apart after V is trimmed by 4 bases and J by 5 bases. From the germline V gene, CDR1 is SGHRS and CDR2 is YFSETQ.

The rearranged chain carries TRBV5-1 and TRBJ2-5; a tentative D match to TRBD2 spans 7 bases. The source of this sequence is a young man in good health. Specimen: blood. The CDR3 region: CASSLRRGQETQYF. The DNA is as follows: TGCGCCAGCAGCCTCCGGCGGGGGCAGGAGACCCAGTACTTC.